The subject of this entry is one T cell receptor (beta chain). Its antigen remains undetermined. Per-base qualities were not stored, and no clone one base away is much larger. In the prospective study, participants were about 18 to 100 years old, resided in about two dozen geographic areas of the United States, and were enrolled through a virtual design. Cohort assignment in the prospective study relied on participant-reported clinical history from a screening survey and a study questionnaire. In the prospective study, whole blood, serum and a nasopharyngeal or oropharyngeal swab were collected from each participant by mobile phlebotomists. Prospective study participants could optionally give additional blood draws and questionnaires over an approximately 2-month period. Before DNA extraction, prospective study blood samples were shipped either frozen or at room temperature. This entry belongs to a study of blood T cell repertoires in COVID-19 (dated by TCRdb to between 2020 and 2021). About the investigation overall: Collaborator samples came from the United States, Italy and Spain and covered acute and convalescent phases of COVID-19. The material from the prospective study consisted of cDNA or gDNA derived from T cells, B-cell-depleted T cells, or PBMCs. The dataset comprised deeply sampled blood TCRbeta repertoires from subjects exposed to, actively infected with, or recovered from COVID-19. A freely available public database, intended as a resource for researchers studying the immune response to SARS-CoV-2, is where the repertoires were released. Samples came from the ongoing ImmuneRACE study (first 160 participants) plus 1,254 subjects from 6 global collaborators. The sample metadata nearly always contained a de-identified subject ID, COVID-19 status, age in years and sex. Where available, HLA class I and class II types were obtained from metadata supplied by the sample provider rather than from assay-based typing.

TCRbeta CDR3 regions were amplified from genomic DNA by means of the immunoSEQ Assay, a bias-controlled multiplex PCR. In the authors' own workflow: The number of nucleated cells in each sample was estimated by amplification of reference gene primers within the assay. To quantify the absolute abundance of each unique TCRbeta CDR3 rearrangement, sequence reads were collapsed and filtered. For each sample, productive Simpson clonality was calculated as the square root of Simpson's diversity index across productive rearrangements. In its TCRdb copy, this immuneACCESS table keeps in-frame sequences only and misses some clones. Where compared with another copy, unresolved V genes explain less than half of these, and the others have no known cause. The V and J calls and clone size were taken over from that table, and D and trimming were inferred from the DNA. The sample yields roughly 280,000 clones; 85% to 90% were counted once. The ten largest clones take up over 3.5% of the sample.

Broader findings and caveats from the paper: The amount of clinical and demographic metadata varied by source and participant and was provided uncurated.

Per the germline V gene, SNHLY is the CDR1 and FYNNEI is the CDR2. The CDR3 measures 19 amino acids from cysteine to phenylalanine. Only the CDR3 region is kept as DNA, spanning 57 bases read in frame from base 1. Unmatched junction bases come to 17, with V trimmed by 2 bases and J by 6 bases. Sequenced: PBMCs or T cells enriched from blood (not recorded which). The source of this sequence is a woman aged 25 to 45 with acute COVID-19. The V and J genes are TRBV2 and TRBJ2-2; the junction holds 8 bases that match TRBD2. This receptor carries the CDR3 CASSELARGGLLGAGELFF. The nucleotide sequence is given as TGTGCCAGCAGTGAACTTGCTCGCGGGGGGCTATTGGGAGCCGGGGAGCTGTTTTTT.